The rows below give T cell receptor beta chains drawn from one sample of a study of OX40 agonist ivuxolimab in advanced cancers. Generated by immunoSEQ multiplex PCR, the TCRdb table keeps only in-frame clones and is missing some. The sample comprises about 72,000 clones, roughly 87% of which are singletons, and roughly 10% rests with the top ten. The sequencing used CD4+ or CD8+ T cells sorted from blood, collected in a trial of the OX40 agonist ivuxolimab. The receptors here all came from an adult with an advanced solid tumor such as melanoma, head and neck, liver or kidney cancer. Both conserved end residues are part of each CDR3. Fields, in order: V gene, D gene, J gene, CDR3 protein, CDR3 DNA. D genes are given only for firm matches.

V gene: TRBV6-6
D gene: -
J gene: TRBJ2-7
CDR3 protein: CASTNRVGEQYF
CDR3 DNA: TGTGCCAGCACCAACAGGGTGGGAGAGCAGTACTTC

V gene: TRBV2
D gene: TRBD1
J gene: TRBJ1-2
CDR3 protein: CASSLARTGMSYGYTF
CDR3 DNA: TGTGCCAGCAGCTTAGCCCGGACAGGCATGAGCTATGGCTACACCTTC

V gene: TRBV27
D gene: TRBD1
J gene: TRBJ2-7
CDR3 protein: CASSRDRVVYEQYF
CDR3 DNA: TGTGCCAGCAGCCGTGACAGGGTCGTCTACGAGCAGTACTTC

V gene: TRBV27
D gene: TRBD1
J gene: TRBJ2-4
CDR3 protein: CASSSPDRAGFYF
CDR3 DNA: TGTGCCAGCAGTTCTCCAGACAGGGCAGGGTTTTACTTC

V gene: TRBV5-1
D gene: -
J gene: TRBJ1-4
CDR3 protein: CASSLSQGTTTNEKLFF
CDR3 DNA: TGCGCCAGCAGCTTGTCCCAGGGGACCACAACTAATGAAAAACTGTTTTTT

V gene: TRBV2
D gene: -
J gene: TRBJ2-5
CDR3 protein: CASSGLPQETQYF
CDR3 DNA: TGTGCCAGCTCTGGACTACCCCAAGAGACCCAGTACTTC

V gene: TRBV6-1
D gene: -
J gene: TRBJ2-7
CDR3 protein: CASSRWGPYEQYF
CDR3 DNA: TGTGCCAGCAGCCGATGGGGCCCTTACGAGCAGTACTTC

V gene: TRBV28
D gene: -
J gene: TRBJ2-6
CDR3 protein: CASTPDSSGANVLTF
CDR3 DNA: TGTGCCAGCACCCCGGACAGCTCTGGGGCCAACGTCCTGACTTTC

V gene: TRBV9
D gene: -
J gene: TRBJ1-1
CDR3 protein: CASSVFRGGTEAFF
CDR3 DNA: TGTGCCAGCAGCGTGTTTCGGGGTGGGACTGAAGCTTTCTTT

V gene: TRBV5-1
D gene: -
J gene: TRBJ1-6
CDR3 protein: CASRVDPSPAPGSPLHF
CDR3 DNA: TGCGCCAGCAGGGTGGACCCCAGCCCTGCGCCAGGCTCACCCCTCCACTTT

V gene: TRBV28
D gene: -
J gene: TRBJ1-2
CDR3 protein: CASSLGMKYGYTF
CDR3 DNA: TGTGCCAGCAGTTTAGGGATGAAATATGGCTACACCTTC